This TCR beta chain originates from a study of T cells in tuberculosis. Study-wide background: Sequenced TCRs come from CD1B-GMM tetramer-binding T cells.

Here immunoSEQ multiplex PCR was the method, and the copy in TCRdb shows in-frame clones only, minus some. Found here are roughly 35,000 clones, nearly 95% of them singletons; the top ten hold roughly 6.4%. Germline lookup yields CDR1 SGHVS and CDR2 FNYEAQ. The CDR3 is 13 residues long. Trimming cost V 5 bases and J 4 bases, with 11 bases left between them. The rearrangement joins TRBV7-6 to TRBJ2-5; maybe TRBD1 (6 bases). Sequenced: PBMCs. The sequence was collected from a donor aged 10-29 years with latent tuberculosis or without tuberculosis infection. CDR3 protein: CASSPNRAETQYF. The CDR3 region has the DNA TGTGCCAGCAGCCCGAACAGGGCAGAGACCCAGTACTTC.